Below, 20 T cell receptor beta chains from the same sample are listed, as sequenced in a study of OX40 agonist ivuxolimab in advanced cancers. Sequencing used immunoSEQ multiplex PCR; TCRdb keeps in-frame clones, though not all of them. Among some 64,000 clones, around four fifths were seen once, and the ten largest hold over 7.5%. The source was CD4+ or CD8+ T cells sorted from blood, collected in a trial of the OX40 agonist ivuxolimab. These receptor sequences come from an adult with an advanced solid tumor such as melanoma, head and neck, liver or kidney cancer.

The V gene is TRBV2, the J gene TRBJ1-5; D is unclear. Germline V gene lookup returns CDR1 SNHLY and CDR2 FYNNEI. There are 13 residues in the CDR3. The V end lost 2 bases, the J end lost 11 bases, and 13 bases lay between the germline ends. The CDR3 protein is CASSEPGSVTQHF. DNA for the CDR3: TGTGCCAGCAGTGAACCAGGTTCGGTGACCCAGCATTTT.

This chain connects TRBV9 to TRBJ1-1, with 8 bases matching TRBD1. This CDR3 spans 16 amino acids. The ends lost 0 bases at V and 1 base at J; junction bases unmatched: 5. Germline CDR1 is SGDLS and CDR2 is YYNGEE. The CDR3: CASSVGAGGENTEAFF. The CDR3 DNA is TGTGCCAGCAGCGTAGGAGCAGGGGGCGAGAACACTGAAGCTTTCTTT.

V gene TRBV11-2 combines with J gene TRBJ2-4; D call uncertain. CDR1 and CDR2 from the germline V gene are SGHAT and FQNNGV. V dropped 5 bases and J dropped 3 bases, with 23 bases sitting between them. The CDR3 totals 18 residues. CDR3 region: CASSLTLSTDGYKNIQYF. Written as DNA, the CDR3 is TGTGCCAGCAGCCTCACGCTCTCCACGGACGGATACAAAAACATTCAGTACTTC.

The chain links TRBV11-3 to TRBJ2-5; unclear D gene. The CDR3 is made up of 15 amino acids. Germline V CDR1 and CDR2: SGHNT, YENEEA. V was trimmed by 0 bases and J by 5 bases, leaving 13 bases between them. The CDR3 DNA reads TGTGCCAGCAGCTTAGATATAAGGGCGAGGGAGACCCAGTACTTC. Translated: CASSLDIRARETQYF.

CDR3 nucleotides: TGTGCCAGCAGCTACGGACAGGACCCCTACGAGCAGTACTTC. Its protein is CASSYGQDPYEQYF. The rearrangement joins TRBV5-6 to TRBJ2-7; TRBD1 agrees at 7 bases. After removal of 3 bases from V and 2 bases from J, the junction contained 5 bases not matched to a gene. CDR3 length: 14 residues. Germline CDR1 and CDR2: SGHDT and YYEEEE.

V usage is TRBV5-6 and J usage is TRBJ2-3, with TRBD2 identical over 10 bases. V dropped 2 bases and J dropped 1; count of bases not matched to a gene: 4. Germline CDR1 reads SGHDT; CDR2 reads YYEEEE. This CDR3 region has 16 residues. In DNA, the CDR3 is TGTGCCAGCAGCTTTACTAGCGGGAAACGCACAGATACGCAGTATTTT. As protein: CASSFTSGKRTDTQYF.

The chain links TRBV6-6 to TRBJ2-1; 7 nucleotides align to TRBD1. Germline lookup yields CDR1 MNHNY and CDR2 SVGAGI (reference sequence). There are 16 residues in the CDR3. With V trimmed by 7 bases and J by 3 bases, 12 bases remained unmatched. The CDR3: CASITLEGASYNEQFF. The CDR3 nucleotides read TGTGCCAGCATCACTTTAGAGGGGGCCAGCTACAATGAGCAGTTCTTC.

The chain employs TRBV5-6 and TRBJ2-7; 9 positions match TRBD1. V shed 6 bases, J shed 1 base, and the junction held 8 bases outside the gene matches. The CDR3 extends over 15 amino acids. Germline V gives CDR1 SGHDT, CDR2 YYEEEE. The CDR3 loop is CASITTGGLSYEQYF. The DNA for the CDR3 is TGTGCCAGCATCACTACAGGGGGCTTATCCTACGAGCAGTACTTC. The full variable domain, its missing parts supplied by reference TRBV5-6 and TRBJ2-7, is DAGVTQSPTHLIKTRGQQVTLRCSPKSGHDTVSWYQQALGQGPQFIFQYYEEEERQRGNFPDRFSGHQFPNYSSELNVNALLLGDSALYLCASITTGGLSYEQYFGPGTRLTVT.

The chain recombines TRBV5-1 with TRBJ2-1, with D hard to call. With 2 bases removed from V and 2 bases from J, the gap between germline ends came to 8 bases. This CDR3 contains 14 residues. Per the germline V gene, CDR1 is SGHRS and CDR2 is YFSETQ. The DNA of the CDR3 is TGCGCCAGCAGCTTAGGTTACCCCTACAATGAGCAGTTCTTC. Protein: CASSLGYPYNEQFF.

DNA of the CDR3: TGTGCCTGGAGTGTACGGGGGACAAGCTCTGGAAACACCATATATTTT. The encoded protein is CAWSVRGTSSGNTIYF. This chain uses TRBV30 with TRBJ1-3, with TRBD1 as a possible D gene (6 bases). The CDR3 spans 16 residues. The germline V gene encodes CDR1 GTSNPN and CDR2 SVGIG (reference sequence). Deletions cut 0 bases from V and 0 bases from J, with 12 bases between.

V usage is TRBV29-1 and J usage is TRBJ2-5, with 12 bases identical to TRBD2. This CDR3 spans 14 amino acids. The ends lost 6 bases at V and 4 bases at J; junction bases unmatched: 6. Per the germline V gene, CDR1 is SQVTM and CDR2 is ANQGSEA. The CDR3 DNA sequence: TGCAGCGTGAGGCGACTAGCGGGGGCAGAGACCCAGTACTTC. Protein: CSVRRLAGAETQYF.

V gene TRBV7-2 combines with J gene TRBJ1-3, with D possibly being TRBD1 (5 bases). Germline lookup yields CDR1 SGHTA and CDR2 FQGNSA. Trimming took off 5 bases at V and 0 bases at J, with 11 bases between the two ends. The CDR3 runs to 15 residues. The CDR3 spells CASSPDGASGNTIYF. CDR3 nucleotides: TGTGCCAGCAGCCCGGACGGGGCCTCTGGAAACACCATATATTTT.

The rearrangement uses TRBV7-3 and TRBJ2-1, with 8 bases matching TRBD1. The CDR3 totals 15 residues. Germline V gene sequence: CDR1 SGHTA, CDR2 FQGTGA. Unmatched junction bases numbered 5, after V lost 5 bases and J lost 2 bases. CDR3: CASSPGTGPYNEQFF. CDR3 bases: TGTGCCAGCAGCCCCGGGACAGGACCCTACAATGAGCAGTTCTTC.

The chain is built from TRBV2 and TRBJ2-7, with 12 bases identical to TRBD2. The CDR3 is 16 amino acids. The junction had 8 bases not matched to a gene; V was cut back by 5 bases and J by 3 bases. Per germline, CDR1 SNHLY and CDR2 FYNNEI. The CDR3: CASSRLTSGGYYEQYF. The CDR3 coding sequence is TGTGCCAGCAGTCGATTGACTAGCGGGGGATACTACGAGCAGTACTTC.

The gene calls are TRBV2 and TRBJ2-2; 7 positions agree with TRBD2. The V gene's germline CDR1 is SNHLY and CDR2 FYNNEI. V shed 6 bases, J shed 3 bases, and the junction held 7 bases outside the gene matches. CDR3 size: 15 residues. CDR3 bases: TGTGCCAGCAGACTTAGCGGGTTTCACACCGGGGAGCTGTTTTTT. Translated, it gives CASRLSGFHTGELFF.

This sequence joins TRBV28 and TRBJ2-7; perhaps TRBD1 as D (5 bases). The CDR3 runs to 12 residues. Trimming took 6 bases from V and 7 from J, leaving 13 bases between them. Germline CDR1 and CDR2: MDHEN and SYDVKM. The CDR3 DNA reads TGTGCCAGCAGCGGACACCTGCGGGAGCAGTACTTC. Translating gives CASSGHLREQYF. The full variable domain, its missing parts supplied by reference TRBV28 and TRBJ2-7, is DVKVTQSSRYLVKRTGEKVFLECVQDMDHENMFWYRQDPGLGLRLIYFSYDVKMKEKGDIPEGYSVSREKKERFSLILESASTNQTSMYLCASSGHLREQYFGPGTRLTVT.

The CDR3 reads CASSRKGQGGWAEAFF. The CDR3 bases are TGTGCCAGTAGTAGGAAGGGACAGGGAGGTTGGGCTGAAGCTTTCTTT. The genes are TRBV19 and TRBJ1-1; 9 nucleotides line up with TRBD1. This CDR3 spans 16 amino acids. J gave up 6 bases and V 4 bases, and 12 bases lay outside the gene matches. Germline V gene sequence: CDR1 LNHDA, CDR2 SQIVND (reference sequence).

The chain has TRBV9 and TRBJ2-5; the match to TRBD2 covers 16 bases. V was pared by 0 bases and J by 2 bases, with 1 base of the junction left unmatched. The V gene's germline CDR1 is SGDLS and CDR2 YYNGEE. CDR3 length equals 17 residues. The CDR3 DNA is TGTGCCAGCAGCGTAGGGGGACTAGCGGGAGGGCAAGAGACCCAGTACTTC. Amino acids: CASSVGGLAGGQETQYF.

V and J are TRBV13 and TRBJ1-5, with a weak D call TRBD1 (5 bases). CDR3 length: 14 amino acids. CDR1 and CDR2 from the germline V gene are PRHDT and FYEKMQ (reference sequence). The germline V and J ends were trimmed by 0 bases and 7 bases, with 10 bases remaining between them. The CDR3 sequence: CASSLGVRDQPQHF. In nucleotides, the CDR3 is TGTGCCAGCAGCTTAGGGGTTAGGGACCAGCCCCAGCATTTT.

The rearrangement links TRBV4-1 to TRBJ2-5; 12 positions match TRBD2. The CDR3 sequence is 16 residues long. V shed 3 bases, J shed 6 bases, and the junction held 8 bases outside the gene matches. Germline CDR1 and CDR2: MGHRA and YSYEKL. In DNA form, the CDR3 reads TGCGCCAGCAGCCAGGAAAGGACTAGCGGGGAACAGACCCAGTACTTC. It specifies CASSQERTSGEQTQYF.